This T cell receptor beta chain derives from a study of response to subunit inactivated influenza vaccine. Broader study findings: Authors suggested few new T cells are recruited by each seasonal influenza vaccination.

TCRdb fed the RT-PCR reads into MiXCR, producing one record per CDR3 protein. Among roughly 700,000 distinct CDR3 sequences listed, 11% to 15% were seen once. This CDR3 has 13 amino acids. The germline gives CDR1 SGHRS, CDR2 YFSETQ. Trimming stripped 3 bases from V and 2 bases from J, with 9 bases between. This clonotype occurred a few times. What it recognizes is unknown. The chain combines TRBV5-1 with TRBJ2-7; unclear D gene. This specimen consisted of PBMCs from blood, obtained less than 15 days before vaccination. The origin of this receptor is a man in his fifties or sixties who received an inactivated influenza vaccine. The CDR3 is CASSSVSTYEQYF. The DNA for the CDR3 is TGCGCCAGCAGCTCGGTGAGCACCTACGAGCAGTACTTC.